This note documents a single T cell receptor (beta chain) sequence. Measured with immunoSEQ multiplex PCR; TCRdb has only the in-frame clones, and not every one. The table has roughly 70,000 clones, about 90% seen once; the top ten hold around 0.28%. This sample is drawn from a study of OX40 agonist ivuxolimab in advanced cancers. This CDR3 is built from 15 residues. V lost 5 bases to trimming and J lost 2 bases, with 10 bases between them. Germline V CDR1 and CDR2: SNHLY, FYNNEI. The chain joins TRBV2 to TRBJ2-6; maybe TRBD1 (5 bases). Material: CD4+ or CD8+ T cells sorted from blood, obtained in a trial of the OX40 agonist ivuxolimab. The TCR sequence derives from an adult with an advanced solid tumor such as melanoma, head and neck, liver or kidney cancer. The CDR3 DNA reads as TGTGCCAGCAGTTCCAGGGCTGCTGGGGCCAACGTCCTGACTTTC. Its translation is CASSSRAAGANVLTF.